This T cell receptor (beta chain) appears in the sequencing data of a study of blood T cell repertoires in COVID-19. Per the authors' pipeline: Amplified reference gene primers provided the basis for estimating nucleated cell counts. The method was immunoSEQ multiplex PCR; TCRdb's version includes in-frame clones alone and lacks a portion of them. The DNA gave D and trimming, while V, J and clone size come from that table. In the table there are 150,000 to 200,000 clones, about 80% of which are singletons. V was shortened by 7 bases and J by 6 bases, with 19 bases between the two germline ends. CDR3 size: 15 residues. Germline loops: CDR1 WSHSY, CDR2 SAAADI.

Specimen: peripheral blood. This rearrangement joins TRBV10-2 to TRBJ2-1; D might be TRBD2 (6 bases). This clonotype originated in a man aged 70-80 years who had recovered from COVID-19. The CDR3 sequence: CASTHGGIVGNEQFF. CDR3 DNA: TGCGCCAGCACCCACGGCGGGATAGTCGGCAATGAGCAGTTCTTC.